The TCR beta chain under discussion was sequenced for a study of T cell responses to AZD1222 COVID-19 vaccine. Study conclusions and caveats: Baseline serostatus was positive in only six AZD1222 recipients. Unmutated variant regions are reportedly the target of nearly half of TCRs that are spike-specific. There were repertoire samples only from the period after the peak T cell response.

CDR1 and CDR2 (germline): SGHVS, FNYEAQ. The V end lost 3 bases, the J end lost 0 bases, and 12 bases lay between the germline ends. CDR3 length: 16 amino acids. TCRdb's copy holds only in-frame clones and misses some; the assay was immunoSEQ multiplex PCR. The sample has some 200,000 clones, roughly 92% seen once; the top ten hold under 4%. As regards this clone: As yet, its antigen is unknown.

The analysis combined second doses at about 4 or about 12 weeks. Material: peripheral blood, obtained 28 days after the second AZD1222 dose. This TCR came from an adult who received the AZD1222 COVID-19 vaccine. The gene calls are TRBV7-6 and TRBJ1-3; the D is unclear. CDR3: CASSLAVPSSGNTIYF. The CDR3 nucleotides are TGTGCCAGCAGCTTGGCCGTGCCGAGCTCTGGAAACACCATATATTTT.